This entry features one T cell receptor beta chain sequence. What this receptor recognizes is not known. Nothing much larger sits one base from this clone, and base qualities are not available. The library came from the immunoSEQ multiplex PCR assay. For the multiplex PCR, a mixture combining 60 forward primers for TCR Vbeta segments and 13 reverse primers for TCR Jbeta segments was used. The CDR3 region of rearranged TCR beta genes was amplified from genomic DNA with a multiplex PCR assay. On the Illumina HiSeq System, the amplified TCR beta libraries were sequenced as 87-base-pair reads. Per the original workflow: A later analysis counted tens of millions of unique TCR beta chains across the 650 to 800 repertoires, and some 12 million of these chains were shared by at least two donors. Raw reads were error-corrected and collapsed into unique sequences with a nearest-neighbor algorithm that merged closely related sequences to remove PCR and sequencing errors. Alignment of CDR3 sequences to IMGT reference sequences was used to assign V, D and J gene segments. For a sequence to be retained, a match of at least six nucleotides was required to both a V gene segment and a J gene segment. Rearrangements were classified as productive when the CDR3 lacked stop codons and remained in frame with V and J, and all other rearrangements were classified as non-productive. CDR3 was defined according to IMGT convention as the region running from the second conserved V-encoded cysteine to the conserved J-encoded phenylalanine. The earlier analysis of approximately 590 of the donors excluded any sequence lacking an unambiguous match to a single V gene segment. An earlier analysis of a few hundred of the donors called V segments functional above 56.7% productive rearrangements and segregating when the between-donor standard deviation exceeded 5%. To diagnose cytomegalovirus status from the catalog of TCR beta chain sequences, a statistical classification framework was built. A later analysis assigned V and J genes by comparing TCR nucleotide sequences with IMGT/GENE-DB human TR gene sequences. Using the TCRdist pipeline, a later analysis assigned CDR3 sequences along with most-parsimonious VDJ recombination scenarios. In a later analysis, each TCR beta chain was defined by its CDR3 amino acid sequence together with its V-gene family, and reads without a unique V-gene family were excluded. In a later analysis, 500 to 700 highly shared, low-generation-probability nucleotide sequences were removed to address suspected cross-contamination and a sequencing artifact. In a later analysis, a clonal expansion index for each public chain was calculated from normalized within-repertoire ranks of inferred template counts. Generation probabilities in a later analysis came from a VDJ recombination model fitted to out-of-frame rearrangements, and those results were checked against IGoR. In a later analysis, TCR-TCR, TCR-HLA and TCR-CMV co-occurrence was scored with hypergeometric tests, and a repertoire-size bias correction was applied to TCR pairs. To estimate false discovery rates, a later analysis permuted the HLA or CMV assignments 20 times. A later analysis grouped co-occurring TCRs with DBSCAN, adding TCRdist sequence similarity when clustering within HLA-allele-positive subsets. Co-occurrence clustering excluded repertoires with fewer than 30,000 or more than 120,000 public chains, plus five with anomalous nucleotide sharing. Imported from immuneACCESS, the table was reduced by TCRdb to in-frame sequences with V and J called. These copies leave out some clones; in studies compared against another copy, an unresolved V gene accounts for under half, and the cause of the remainder is not known. V, J and clone size derive from that table, while D and trimming were established from the DNA sequence. The sample profile shows approximately 150,000 clones; roughly 76% of them were found once. Roughly 2.9% of the sample is held by the ten biggest clonotypes.

The sample belongs to a study of cytomegalovirus exposure and HLA in healthy donors (TCRdb year 2017). Broadly, across the study: In an earlier analysis of some 610 of the donors, 276 Gb of sequence data and 117 million unique TCR beta sequences from about 179 million T cells were reported. About 280 gigabases of sequencing data and approximately 85 million unique TCR sequences were included in an early release covering 500 to 750 HLA-typed donors. Of the 350 to 450 genotyped donors, about 80% fell in the genetic ancestry cluster associated with self-reported Caucasian donors. The aim of the study was to test whether cataloging public T cell receptors could identify signatures of past pathogen exposure. The T cell repertoires of 550 to 850 subjects were profiled by immunosequencing and related to cytomegalovirus serostatus. In addition to the first cohort of hundreds of subjects, a separate validation cohort of under 150 different subjects was used. High-throughput TCR immunosequencing, statistical association of individual TCRs with disease status, and machine learning were combined to predict cytomegalovirus infection status. In a later analysis, previously published TCR beta repertoires from several hundred donors were re-analyzed and high-resolution HLA genotyping was added so that TCR occurrence patterns could be studied. Rather than drawing on any new phenotypic data, the later analysis identified candidate immune exposures from TCR beta sequences and the way those sequences occurred across donors. An earlier analysis of nearly 600 of the donors applied high-throughput TCR beta sequencing to assess whether each TCR beta V gene segment acted as functional or pseudogenic. Donor age, sex, ethnicity and CMV serostatus were compiled alongside the repertoire data. Genome-wide SNP genotypes for about 65% of the roughly 670 donors were used in a later genetic analysis, which treated that subset as a discovery cohort. All discovery cohort repertoires had been generated on a single sequencing platform. HLA typing covered class I and class II loci at four-digit resolution. The number of donors typed differed by locus, with roughly 620-630 for A, B, C, DRB1 and DQB1, 522 for DQA1, 600 to 610 for DPA1, and some 440 for DPB1. About five DR-DQ haplotypes were handled as single units for association and clustering because linkage in the cohort was strong. Among roughly 400 genotyped donors of the cohort, an average of about 240,000 unique TCR beta nucleotide sequences were sequenced per donor, roughly 18% of them non-productive. Broader findings and caveats from the paper: In a later genetic analysis, a missense DCLRE1C variant was associated with V-gene and J-gene trimming of TCR beta chains, and the association was replicated in an independent cohort. A total of 150 to 200 TCR beta chains were listed by the study as associated with cytomegalovirus. In vitro tests confirmed that a few of the cytomegalovirus-associated TCR beta chains recognize cytomegalovirus antigens. A later analysis found that TCR association rates varied across HLA loci, with DRB1 alleles showing the most associated TCRs and HLA-C alleles the fewest. Because HLA typing was missing for some donors at each locus, association tests included only the typed subset. The sequencing pipeline was judged likely to have produced a cluster of highly shared sequence variants as a technical artifact. In a later analysis, several top co-occurrence clusters were reported to appear linked to parvovirus B19, influenza, CMV and Epstein-Barr virus. The classifier was reported to diagnose cytomegalovirus status with high specificity and sensitivity in both the original and validation cohorts. The authors suggested that the approach could potentially be extended to other disease states and immunological phenotypes. Sequencing depth was assumed to be roughly uniform across donors in the presence/absence analyses, though that assumption may not hold. The only immune exposure information available for the cohort was CMV serostatus. According to a later genetic analysis, donors in an Asian-associated ancestry cluster had fewer N-insertions in productive TCRs than the approximately 710-donor mean. Specific HLA alleles were associated with over 15,000 TCR beta sequences at a false discovery rate of 0.05 in a later analysis. Most TCR sequences were seen in very few donors, while some public TCRs were found in many individuals. Linkage disequilibrium might explain the correlated functional status among segregating V segments, but an unknown experimental factor could not be ruled out. Most CMV-associated TCR beta chains appeared to be HLA-restricted in a later analysis, and the HLA associations seemed to be driven largely by CMV exposure. When HLA alleles, especially DR and DQ, strongly co-occurred, TCR associations were difficult to assign to individual alleles. Because counts were too low, roughly 17 rarely observed V segments, including chromosome 9 orphons, were left out of the earlier analysis of several hundred of the donors. In this cohort, only TCR beta chains were sequenced, and detectable features were limited by the absence of alpha or paired-chain data. A later analysis found that HLA-associated TCR beta chains were more clonally expanded and had lower generation probabilities than equally common non-associated chains. A further reported finding was that TCR beta sequences accurately predicted the HLA-A and HLA-B alleles for most subjects in the first cohort. An earlier analysis of approximately 530 of the donors showed that most TCR beta V segments appeared in productive rearrangements either about 87% or about 30% of the time, which broadly matched IMGT annotations.

The cohort comprised more than 550 healthy bone marrow donors. All cohort members were sampled while nominally healthy, although unrecorded immune exposures were likely present. The donor was CMV seronegative and was included in the group of about 400 seronegative cohort members. A peripheral blood sample was provided by each donor, and peripheral blood mononuclear cells were used for TCR beta sequencing. Genomic DNA was extracted from the blood cell samples with the Qiagen DNeasy Blood Extraction Kit. The receptor was isolated from a woman in her 30s in good health and CMV-seronegative. What was sequenced was PBMCs.

The CDR3 region: CATSVARGPYEQYF. The DNA sequence is TGTGCCACCAGCGTGGCCAGGGGACCCTACGAGCAGTACTTC. The receptor chain draws on TRBV15 and TRBJ2-7, with a tentative D gene TRBD1 over 6 matching bases. CDR1 and CDR2, looked up from the germline V gene (reference sequence), are LNHNV and YYDKDF. V is cut by 5 bases and J by 2 bases, and the space between the germline ends is 13 bases. The CDR3 numbers 14 residues from cysteine through phenylalanine. Just the 42-base CDR3 DNA is kept, in frame starting at base 1.